The 27 T cell receptor beta chains in this list originate from one sample, sequenced in a study of T cells in Graves' hyperthyroidism and ophthalmopathy. The investigators amplified TCR beta CDR3 regions from RNA transcripts. HTBI primers were employed in a first-round RT-PCR of the TCR CDR3. TCRdb fed the multiplex PCR reads into MiXCR, producing one record per CDR3 protein. In the table there are 250,000 or so distinct CDR3 sequences, 13% to 15% of which are singletons. The sequenced sample consisted of blood. These receptors came from a woman aged 45-59 years with Graves' hyperthyroidism that later progressed to Graves' ophthalmopathy.

In its sample, this clonotype was seen many times. The chain links TRBV7-8 to TRBJ1-5; D is uncertain. V was clipped by 2 bases and J by 1 base, with 12 bases between them. CDR3 size: 16 residues. In germline, CDR1 is SGHVS, CDR2 FQNEAQ. The CDR3 is CASSLLRSLSNQPQHF. The DNA for the CDR3 is TGTGCCAGCAGCTTACTTAGGTCACTGAGCAATCAGCCCCAGCATTTT.

This clonotype was seen at least ten times. This sequence joins TRBV7-3 and TRBJ2-2; 10 bases map to TRBD2. The germline V gene encodes CDR1 SGHTA and CDR2 FQGTGA. The CDR3 runs to 16 residues. V was clipped by 4 bases and J by 7 bases; unmatched bases: 9. Here the CDR3 reads CASSSPLAGELGELFF. CDR3 DNA sequence: TGTGCCAGCAGCTCCCCCCTAGCGGGAGAACTCGGGGAGCTGTTTTTT.

The sample holds a few counts of this clonotype. The rearrangement uses TRBV20-1 and TRBJ1-4; no definite D call. This CDR3 contains 14 residues. Trimming left V 0 bases short and J 4 bases short, with 9 bases between. Germline CDR1 and CDR2: DFQATT and SNEGSKA (reference sequence). The CDR3 is CSARDLTLNEKLFF. For the CDR3, the DNA is TGCAGTGCTAGAGATTTAACACTTAATGAAAAACTGTTTTTT.

This chain links TRBV6-1 with TRBJ2-1, with 11 nucleotides matching TRBD2. CDR1 and CDR2 (germline): MNHNS, SASEGT. The CDR3 is made up of 15 amino acids. Trimming removed 6 bases from V and 6 bases from J; junction bases left unmatched: 7. DNA of the CDR3: TGTGCCAGCAGGACCGGGACTAGCGGATTCAATGAGCAGTTCTTC. This translates into CASRTGTSGFNEQFF.

This clonotype was observed at least ten times. The gene calls are TRBV5-5 and TRBJ2-3; the D gene is possibly TRBD2 (6 bases). CDR3 size: 13 residues. Germline loops: CDR1 SGHKS, CDR2 YYEKEE (reference sequence). The V end lost 6 bases, the J end lost 2 bases, and 10 bases lay between the germline ends. CDR3 nucleotide sequence: TGTGCCAGCATCGGGGACTTCACAGATACGCAGTATTTT. It yields the protein CASIGDFTDTQYF.

V and J are TRBV4-3 and TRBJ2-2; tentatively, D is TRBD1 or TRBD2 (5 bases each). Germline-derived CDR1 and CDR2 are LGHNA and YSLEER. The ends were cut back, 0 bases at V and 4 bases at J, with 15 bases in the middle. The CDR3 has 17 amino acids. In nucleotides, the CDR3 is TGCGCCAGCAGCCAAGACGTCCGGGACCTAAGCACCGGGGAGCTGTTTTTT. Protein product: CASSQDVRDLSTGELFF.

This chain links TRBV6-2 or TRBV6-3 with TRBJ1-3; D is ambiguous. V was clipped by 2 bases and J by 0 bases, with 11 bases between them. The CDR3 covers 16 residues. Looked up from germline, CDR1 is MNHEY and CDR2 is SVGEGT. The CDR3: CASSYNWGGSGNTIYF. CDR3 nucleotides: TGTGCCAGCAGTTACAACTGGGGAGGCTCTGGAAACACCATATATTTT.

The chain employs TRBV20-1 and TRBJ1-4, with unresolved D. The CDR3 spans 15 residues. Germline V CDR1 and CDR2: DFQATT, SNEGSKA (reference sequence). Trimming took 0 bases from V and 3 from J, leaving 11 bases between them. CDR3 sequence reads: CSARDFGKANEKLFF. For the CDR3, the DNA is TGCAGTGCTAGAGATTTCGGGAAGGCTAATGAAAAACTGTTTTTT.

This clonotype was counted only a few times. The genes are TRBV7-3 and TRBJ2-3, with TRBD1 as a possible D gene (5 bases). The CDR3 contains 15 residues. CDR1 is SGHTA, CDR2 FQGTGA, per germline. With 3 bases removed from V and 0 bases from J, the gap between germline ends came to 10 bases. The DNA for the CDR3 is TGTGCCAGCAGCTTGACAGACAGTAGCACAGATACGCAGTATTTT. Its translation is CASSLTDSSTDTQYF.

This clonotype was counted ten times or more. The chain couples TRBV12-3 or TRBV12-4 to TRBJ2-7, with 9 positions matching TRBD2. V lost 6 bases to trimming and J lost 3 bases; unmatched junction nucleotides: 6. The CDR3 loop spans 14 amino acids. This CDR3 reads CASRILAGDYEQYF. The DNA for the CDR3 is TGTGCCAGCAGAATATTAGCGGGAGACTACGAGCAGTACTTC.

The sample holds many counts of this clonotype. The chain uses TRBV10-3 and TRBJ2-2; TRBD1 matches 9 bases. This CDR3 region has 18 residues. After removal of 6 bases from V and 0 bases from J, the junction contained 11 bases not matched to a gene. Germline V gives CDR1 ENHRY, CDR2 SYGVKD. The CDR3 coding sequence is TGTGCCATCAGCGATGGACAGGGGTTCCCCTCGAACACCGGGGAGCTGTTTTTT. It codes for CAISDGQGFPSNTGELFF.

The rearrangement uses TRBV10-3 and TRBJ1-1; possible D gene TRBD1, 6 bases. Trimming took 5 bases from V and 1 from J, leaving 11 bases between them. Germline CDR1 and CDR2: ENHRY and SYGVKD. This CDR3 spans 14 amino acids. The CDR3 bases are TGTGCCATCAGTTCACAGGGCGGGAACACTGAAGCTTTCTTT. Translated: CAISSQGGNTEAFF.

The sample holds many counts of this clonotype. The V call is TRBV2, the J call TRBJ2-7; 8 nucleotides match TRBD1. V lost 9 bases and J lost 4; bases outside the gene matches: 14. The CDR3 loop spans 15 amino acids. Germline lookup yields CDR1 SNHLY and CDR2 FYNNEI. This CDR3 is CARTGAPGERYEQYF. The CDR3 coding sequence is TGTGCCAGGACAGGGGCCCCGGGAGAGCGTTACGAGCAGTACTTC.

This chain uses TRBV24-1 with TRBJ2-7; either TRBD1 or TRBD2 may fit D (5 bases each). V lost 9 bases and J 4 bases, leaving 9 bases between the germline ends. This CDR3 has 11 residues. From germline, CDR1 is KGHDR and CDR2 SFDVKD. In DNA, the CDR3 is TGTGCCACCGGGGCGGGTTACGAGCAGTACTTC. Its protein product is CATGAGYEQYF.

At least ten counts were recorded for this clonotype. The chain is built from TRBV29-1 and TRBJ2-7; no reliable D call. The CDR3 is 12 amino acids. Germline values: CDR1 SQVTM, CDR2 ANQGSEA. Trimming removed 4 bases from V and 3 bases from J, with 10 bases in between. CDR3: CSVGGLGYEQYF. The DNA of the CDR3 is TGCAGCGTTGGGGGTCTGGGCTACGAGCAGTACTTC.

In this sample, this clonotype turned up many times. The chain has TRBV28 and TRBJ1-1; D possibly corresponds to TRBD1 (5 bases). Germline V gives CDR1 MDHEN, CDR2 SYDVKM. The CDR3 spans 16 residues. V was pared by 3 bases and J by 1 base, with 15 bases between. The CDR3 DNA follows: TGTGCCAGCAGTTTTTACGGGGTGGGGGGGAACACTGAAGCTTTCTTT. Protein: CASSFYGVGGNTEAFF.

The CDR3 bases are TGCAGTGCTAGAGATCGACTAGCGGGACACCTCTACAATGAGCAGTTCTTC. This encodes CSARDRLAGHLYNEQFF. The chain joins TRBV20-1 to TRBJ2-1; 11 bases align to TRBD2. CDR1 and CDR2 (germline): DFQATT, SNEGSKA (reference sequence). With 0 bases clipped from V and 3 bases from J, the junction kept 7 bases outside the gene matches. The CDR3 has 17 amino acids.

This clonotype was picked up many times. The chain uses TRBV28 and TRBJ2-7; the match to TRBD1 covers 7 bases. The CDR3 loop spans 15 amino acids. The J segment lost 3 bases and the V segment lost 5 bases, leaving 10 bases of the junction unmatched. Germline V gene lookup returns CDR1 MDHEN and CDR2 SYDVKM. The CDR3 DNA sequence: TGTGCCAGCAGTCCCCGACAGGGAGTAGGCTACGAGCAGTACTTC. This encodes CASSPRQGVGYEQYF.

This rearrangement joins TRBV29-1 to TRBJ2-1, with 11 bases fitting TRBD2. The V and J ends lost 4 bases and 2 bases, in that order; junction bases with no gene match: 7. The CDR3 is made up of 16 amino acids. Germline-derived CDR1 and CDR2 are SQVTM and ANQGSEA. The CDR3 reads CSVAGTSGSTYNEQFF. CDR3 coding DNA: TGCAGCGTTGCCGGGACTAGCGGATCTACCTACAATGAGCAGTTCTTC.

This clonotype was seen more than once but under ten times. This chain connects TRBV18 to TRBJ1-2; D not certain. The germline V gene encodes CDR1 KGHSH and CDR2 LQKENI. The length of the CDR3 is 17 residues. The V and J ends lost 2 bases and 5 bases respectively, with 21 bases between them. CDR3 loop: CASSPIPDPKGFYGYTF. CDR3 DNA: TGTGCCAGCTCACCAATTCCGGATCCGAAGGGATTTTATGGCTACACCTTC.

This clonotype was observed at least ten times. The chain employs TRBV27 and TRBJ2-5; TRBD2 matches at 13 bases. V shed 8 bases and J 7 bases; nucleotides not matched to a gene: 7. Germline V gives CDR1 MNHEY, CDR2 SMNVEV (reference sequence). This CDR3 has 14 residues. CDR3 sequence (DNA): TGTGCCAGCGGGACTAGCGGGACCGCTGGGACCCAGTACTTC. It codes for CASGTSGTAGTQYF.

At least ten counts were recorded for this clonotype. This sequence joins TRBV20-1 and TRBJ2-2, with TRBD2 identical over 10 bases. The CDR3 has 18 residues. V shed 0 bases and J 8 bases; nucleotides not matched to a gene: 15. The germline gives CDR1 DFQATT, CDR2 SNEGSKA (reference sequence). CDR3 amino acids: CSARDSRLAGLPGGELFF. The CDR3 DNA is TGCAGTGCTAGAGATTCTCGACTAGCGGGCTTACCCGGGGGGGAGCTGTTTTTT.

This clonotype was seen a few times. The CDR3 DNA follows: TGTGCCAGCAGTCCTACGTCCTACGAGCAGTACTTC. It specifies CASSPTSYEQYF. The V call is TRBV25-1, the J call TRBJ2-7; no clear D gene. Trimming shortened V by 5 bases and J by 1 base, and 6 bases separated the two germline ends. Looked up from germline, CDR1 is MGHDK and CDR2 is SYGVNS. The CDR3 covers 12 residues.

This clonotype was counted many times. The chain is built from TRBV5-1 and TRBJ1-1; D not resolved. V shed 1 base and J shed 1 base, with 11 bases lying between them. Germline-derived CDR1 and CDR2 are SGHRS and YFSETQ. The CDR3 spans 15 residues. The CDR3 protein is CASSLMRSSNTEAFF. The CDR3 nucleotides read TGCGCCAGCAGCTTGATGAGGTCCTCGAACACTGAAGCTTTCTTT.

Ten or more counts support this clonotype. This chain uses TRBV6-5 with TRBJ2-3; 11 bases map to TRBD1. The CDR3 is 20 amino acids. Germline V gives CDR1 MNHEY, CDR2 SVGAGI. J was trimmed by 0 bases and V by 1 base; bases with no gene match: 12. The CDR3 nucleotides read TGTGCCAGCAGTTACTTCGGGACAGGGGGGCCTTGGACTAGCACAGATACGCAGTATTTT. Protein: CASSYFGTGGPWTSTDTQYF.

This clonotype was counted ten times or more. The chain links TRBV11-2 to TRBJ2-1, with 11 bases aligning to TRBD2. This CDR3 has 17 amino acids. V shed 5 bases and J 1 base; nucleotides not matched to a gene: 7. Germline V lookup: CDR1 SGHAT, CDR2 FQNNGV. DNA for the CDR3: TGTGCCAGCAGCCCCTATACTAGCGGGAGTTCCTACAATGAGCAGTTCTTC. Amino acid sequence: CASSPYTSGSSYNEQFF.

This clonotype was counted ten times or more. The V gene is TRBV11-3, the J gene TRBJ2-2, with D tentatively TRBD1 (6 bases). There are 15 residues in the CDR3. CDR1 is SGHNT, CDR2 YENEEA, per germline. Trimming removed 3 bases at V and 5 bases at J, with 13 bases between. The CDR3: CASSLSGARTGELFF. The CDR3 DNA is TGTGCCAGCAGCTTGTCAGGGGCGCGTACCGGGGAGCTGTTTTTT.